This T cell receptor (beta chain) originates from a study of radiotherapy plus CTLA-4 blockade in lung cancer. Concerning this clone: Its target is not known.

This CDR3 contains 15 residues. The J segment lost 5 bases and the V segment lost 4 bases, leaving 5 bases of the junction unmatched. CDR1 is SGHRS, CDR2 YFSETQ, per germline. The study gave focal radiation plus ipilimumab CTLA-4 blockade to patients with chemo-refractory metastatic non-small-cell lung cancer. The table came from immunoSEQ multiplex PCR; TCRdb's copy has only in-frame clones and leaves some out. The sample contains approximately 80,000 clones, approximately 80% of which appear only once. Whole-study results and caveats: TCR clones from tumors expanded in blood after radiotherapy plus ipilimumab. Early clonal dynamics of blood T cells, together with interferon-beta, were reported as the best response predictor.

The V and J genes are TRBV5-1 and TRBJ2-5; 13 bases line up with TRBD2. The sequence came from a human donor with non-small cell lung cancer who had stable disease on radiotherapy plus ipilimumab. The material sequenced was peripheral blood, taken from a patient treated with radiotherapy plus ipilimumab. CDR3 loop: CASSGGLAGTETQYF. Here the CDR3 DNA reads TGCGCCAGCAGCGGGGGACTAGCGGGGACCGAGACCCAGTACTTC.